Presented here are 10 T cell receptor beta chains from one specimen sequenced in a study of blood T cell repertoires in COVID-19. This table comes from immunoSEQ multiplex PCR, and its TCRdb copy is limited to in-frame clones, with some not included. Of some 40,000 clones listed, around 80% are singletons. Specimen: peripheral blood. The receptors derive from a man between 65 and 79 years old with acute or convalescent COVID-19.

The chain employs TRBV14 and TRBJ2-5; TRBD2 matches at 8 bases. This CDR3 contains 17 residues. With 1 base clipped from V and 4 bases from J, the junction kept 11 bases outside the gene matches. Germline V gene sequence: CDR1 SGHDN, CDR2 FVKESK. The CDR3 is CASSQGEWSGGGETQYF. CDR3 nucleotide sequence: TGTGCCAGCAGCCAAGGGGAATGGAGCGGGGGAGGAGAGACCCAGTACTTC.

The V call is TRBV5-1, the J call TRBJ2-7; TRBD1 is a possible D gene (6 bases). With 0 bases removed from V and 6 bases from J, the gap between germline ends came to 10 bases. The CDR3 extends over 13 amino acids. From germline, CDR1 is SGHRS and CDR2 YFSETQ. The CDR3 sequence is CASSLVQGIEQYF. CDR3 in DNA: TGCGCCAGCAGCTTGGTTCAGGGGATCGAGCAGTACTTC.

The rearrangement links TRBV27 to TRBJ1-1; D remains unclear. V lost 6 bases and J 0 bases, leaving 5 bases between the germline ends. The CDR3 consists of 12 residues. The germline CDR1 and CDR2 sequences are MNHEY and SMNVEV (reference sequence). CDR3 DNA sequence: TGTGCCAGCAGAACAGTGAACACTGAAGCTTTCTTT. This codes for CASRTVNTEAFF.

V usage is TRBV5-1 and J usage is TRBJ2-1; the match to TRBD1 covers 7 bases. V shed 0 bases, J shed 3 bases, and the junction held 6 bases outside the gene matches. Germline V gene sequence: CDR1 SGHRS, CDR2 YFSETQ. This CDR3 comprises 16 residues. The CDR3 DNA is TGCGCCAGCAGCTTGGTGTCGACAGGGATCTACAATGAGCAGTTCTTC. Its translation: CASSLVSTGIYNEQFF. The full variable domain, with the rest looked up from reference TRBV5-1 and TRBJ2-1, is KAGVTQTPRYLIKTRGQQVTLSCSPISGHRSVSWYQQTPGQGLQFLFEYFSETQRNKGNFPGRFSGRQFSNSRSEMNVSTLELGDSALYLCASSLVSTGIYNEQFFGPGTRLTVL.

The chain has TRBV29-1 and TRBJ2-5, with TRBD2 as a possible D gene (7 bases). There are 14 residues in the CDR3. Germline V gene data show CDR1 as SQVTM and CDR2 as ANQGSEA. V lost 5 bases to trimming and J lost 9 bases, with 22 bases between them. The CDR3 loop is CSVQKGDYQGPQYF. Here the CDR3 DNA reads TGCAGCGTTCAGAAGGGGGACTACCAGGGGCCCCAGTACTTC. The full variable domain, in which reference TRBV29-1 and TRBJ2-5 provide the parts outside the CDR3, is SAVISQKPSRDICQRGTSLTIQCQVDSQVTMMFWYRQQPGQSLTLIATANQGSEATYESGFVIDKFPISRPNLTFSTLTVSNMSPEDSSIYLCSVQKGDYQGPQYFGPGTRLLVL.

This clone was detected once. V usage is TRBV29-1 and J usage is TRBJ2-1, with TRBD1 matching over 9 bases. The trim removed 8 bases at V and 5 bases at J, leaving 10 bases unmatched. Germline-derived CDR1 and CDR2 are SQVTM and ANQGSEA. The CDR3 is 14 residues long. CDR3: CSTLFGTGNNEQFF. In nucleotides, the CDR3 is TGCAGCACCCTCTTTGGGACAGGGAACAATGAGCAGTTCTTC.

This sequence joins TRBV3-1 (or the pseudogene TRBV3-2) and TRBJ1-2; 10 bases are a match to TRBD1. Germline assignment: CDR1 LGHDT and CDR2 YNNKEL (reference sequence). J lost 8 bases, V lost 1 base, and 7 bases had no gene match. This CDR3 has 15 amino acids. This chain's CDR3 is CASSQGDRGKGGYTF. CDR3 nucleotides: TGTGCCAGCAGCCAAGGGGACAGGGGCAAAGGGGGCTACACCTTC.

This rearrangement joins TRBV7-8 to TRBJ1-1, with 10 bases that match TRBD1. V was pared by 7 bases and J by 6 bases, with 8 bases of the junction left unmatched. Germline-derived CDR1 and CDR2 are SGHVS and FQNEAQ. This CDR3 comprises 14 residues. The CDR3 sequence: CASKPGQGSAEAFF. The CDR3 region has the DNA TGTGCCAGCAAGCCGGGACAGGGGAGCGCTGAAGCTTTCTTT. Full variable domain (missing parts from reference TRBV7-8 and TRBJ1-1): GAGVSQSPRYKVAKRGQDVALRCDPISGHVSLFWYQQALGQGPEFLTYFQNEAQLDKSGLPSDRFFAERPEGSVSTLKIQRTQQEDSAVYLCASKPGQGSAEAFFGQGTRLTVV.

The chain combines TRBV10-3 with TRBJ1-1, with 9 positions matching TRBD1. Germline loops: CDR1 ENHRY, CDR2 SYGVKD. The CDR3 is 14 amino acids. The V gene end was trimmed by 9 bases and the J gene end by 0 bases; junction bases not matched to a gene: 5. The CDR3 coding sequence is TGTGCCATTAGAGGGACAGGGATGAACACTGAAGCTTTCTTT. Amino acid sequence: CAIRGTGMNTEAFF.

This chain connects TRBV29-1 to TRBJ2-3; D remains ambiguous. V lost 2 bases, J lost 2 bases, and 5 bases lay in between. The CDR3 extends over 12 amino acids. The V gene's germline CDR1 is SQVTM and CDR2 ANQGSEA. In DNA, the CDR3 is TGCAGCGTTGAACACTCCACAGATACGCAGTATTTT. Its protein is CSVEHSTDTQYF.